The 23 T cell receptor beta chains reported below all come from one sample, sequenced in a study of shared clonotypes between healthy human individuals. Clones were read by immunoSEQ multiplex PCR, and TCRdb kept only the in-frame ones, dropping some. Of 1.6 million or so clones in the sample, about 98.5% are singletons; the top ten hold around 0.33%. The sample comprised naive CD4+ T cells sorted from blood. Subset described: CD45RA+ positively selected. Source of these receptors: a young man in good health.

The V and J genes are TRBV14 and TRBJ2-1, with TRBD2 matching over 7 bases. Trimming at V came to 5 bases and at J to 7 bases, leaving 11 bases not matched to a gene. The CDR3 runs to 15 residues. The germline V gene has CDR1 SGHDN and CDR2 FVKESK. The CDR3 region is CASSKPGLTGNEQFF. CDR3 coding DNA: TGTGCCAGCAGCAAACCGGGACTAACTGGAAATGAGCAGTTCTTC.

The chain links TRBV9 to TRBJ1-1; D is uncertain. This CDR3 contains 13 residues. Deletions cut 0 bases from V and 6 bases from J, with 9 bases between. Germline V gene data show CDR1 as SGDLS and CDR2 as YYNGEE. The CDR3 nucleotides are TGTGCCAGCAGCGTAGGAGTTGGATCTGAAGCTTTCTTT. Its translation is CASSVGVGSEAFF. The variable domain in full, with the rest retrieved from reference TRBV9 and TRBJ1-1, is DSGVTQTPKHLITATGQRVTLRCSPRSGDLSVYWYQQSLDQGLQFLIQYYNGEERAKGNILERFSAQQFPDLHSELNLSSLELGDSALYFCASSVGVGSEAFFGQGTRLTVV.

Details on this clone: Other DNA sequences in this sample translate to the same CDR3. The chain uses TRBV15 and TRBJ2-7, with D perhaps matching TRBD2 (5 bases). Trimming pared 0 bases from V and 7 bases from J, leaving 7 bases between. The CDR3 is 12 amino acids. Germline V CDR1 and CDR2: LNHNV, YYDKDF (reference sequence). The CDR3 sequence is CATSRDRGEQYF. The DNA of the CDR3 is TGTGCCACCAGCAGAGATCGGGGTGAGCAGTACTTC.

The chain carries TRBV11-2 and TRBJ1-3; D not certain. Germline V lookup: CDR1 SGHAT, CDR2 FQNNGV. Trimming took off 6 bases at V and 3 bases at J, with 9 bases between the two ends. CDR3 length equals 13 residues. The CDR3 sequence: CASSDNFGNTIYF. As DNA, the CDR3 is TGTGCCAGCAGTGACAACTTTGGAAACACCATATATTTT.

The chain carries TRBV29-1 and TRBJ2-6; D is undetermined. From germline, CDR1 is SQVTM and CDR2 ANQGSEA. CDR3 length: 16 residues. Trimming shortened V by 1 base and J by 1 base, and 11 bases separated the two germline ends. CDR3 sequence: CSVEGRSESGANVLTF. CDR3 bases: TGCAGCGTTGAAGGTCGGAGCGAGTCTGGGGCCAACGTCCTGACTTTC.

Here the CDR3 DNA reads TGTGCCAGCAGCGCGACTAGCGCAGATACGCAGTATTTT. Translated: CASSATSADTQYF. V usage is TRBV9 and J usage is TRBJ2-3; 8 positions match TRBD2. V lost 3 bases and J lost 4; bases outside the gene matches: 1. CDR1 SGDLS and CDR2 YYNGEE come from the germline V gene. The CDR3 has 13 amino acids.

CDR3 coding DNA: TGTGCCAGCATAAGGAGCGGGTTCAATGAGCAGTTCTTC. Translation: CASIRSGFNEQFF. This rearrangement joins TRBV28 to TRBJ2-1; perhaps TRBD2 as D (6 bases). V was shortened by 7 bases and J by 6 bases, with 13 bases between the two germline ends. The CDR3 length is 13 residues. Germline V gene sequence: CDR1 MDHEN, CDR2 SYDVKM.

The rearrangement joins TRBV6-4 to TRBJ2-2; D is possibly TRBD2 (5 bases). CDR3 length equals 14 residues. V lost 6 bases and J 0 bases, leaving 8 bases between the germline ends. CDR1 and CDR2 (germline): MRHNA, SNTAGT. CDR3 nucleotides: TGTGCCAGCAGACTGAGGGCGAACACCGGGGAGCTGTTTTTT. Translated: CASRLRANTGELFF.

CDR3 bases: TGTGCCAGCACCGAGACAGGGAGATCCTACAATGAGCAGTTCTTC. Its protein product is CASTETGRSYNEQFF. The rearrangement joins TRBV5-6 to TRBJ2-1; the match to TRBD1 covers 7 bases. The junction had 7 bases not matched to a gene; V was cut back by 6 bases and J by 1 base. The CDR3 sequence is 15 residues long. The germline V gene encodes CDR1 SGHDT and CDR2 YYEEEE.

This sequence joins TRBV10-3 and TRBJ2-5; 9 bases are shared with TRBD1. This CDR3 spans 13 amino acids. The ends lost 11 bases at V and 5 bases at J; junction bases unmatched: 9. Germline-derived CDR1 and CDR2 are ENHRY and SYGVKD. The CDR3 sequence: CASTTGGKETQYF. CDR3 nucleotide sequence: TGTGCCTCAACAACAGGGGGCAAGGAGACCCAGTACTTC.

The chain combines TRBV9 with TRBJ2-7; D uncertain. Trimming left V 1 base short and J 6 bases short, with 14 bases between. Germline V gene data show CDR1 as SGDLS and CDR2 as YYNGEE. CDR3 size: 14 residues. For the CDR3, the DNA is TGTGCCAGCAGCGTATATCTTGAGTGGGGCGAGCAGTACTTC. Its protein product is CASSVYLEWGEQYF.

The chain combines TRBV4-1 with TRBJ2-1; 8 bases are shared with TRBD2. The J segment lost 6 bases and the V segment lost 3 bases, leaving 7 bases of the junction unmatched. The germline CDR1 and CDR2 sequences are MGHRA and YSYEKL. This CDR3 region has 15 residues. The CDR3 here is CASSQTGTRVNEQFF. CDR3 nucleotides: TGCGCCAGCAGCCAGACCGGGACTAGGGTCAATGAGCAGTTCTTC.

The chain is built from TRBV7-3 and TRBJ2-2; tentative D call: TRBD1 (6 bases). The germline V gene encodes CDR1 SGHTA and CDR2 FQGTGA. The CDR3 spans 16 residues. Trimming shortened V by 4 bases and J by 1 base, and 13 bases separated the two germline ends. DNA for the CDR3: TGTGCCAGCAGCTGGTCGGGACATATGAACACCGGGGAGCTGTTTTTT. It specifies CASSWSGHMNTGELFF.

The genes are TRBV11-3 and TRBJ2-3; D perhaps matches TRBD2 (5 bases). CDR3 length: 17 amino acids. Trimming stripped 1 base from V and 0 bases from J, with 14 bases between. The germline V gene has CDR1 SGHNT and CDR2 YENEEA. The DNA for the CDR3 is TGTGCCAGCAGCTTAGGCCTAAGGAGGATTAGCACAGATACGCAGTATTTT. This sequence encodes CASSLGLRRISTDTQYF.

The CDR3 loop is CATSRPPGQGPNSPQHF. CDR3 coding DNA: TGTGCCACCAGCAGACCCCCGGGACAGGGGCCGAATTCGCCCCAGCATTTT. This chain uses TRBV15 with TRBJ1-5; 10 nucleotides align to TRBD1. Germline V gives CDR1 LNHNV, CDR2 YYDKDF (reference sequence). The ends lost 2 bases at V and 9 bases at J; junction bases unmatched: 13. The CDR3 runs to 17 residues. The full variable domain, rest sourced from reference TRBV15 and TRBJ1-5, is DAMVIQNPRYQVTQFGKPVTLSCSQTLNHNVMYWYQQKSSQAPKLLFHYYDKDFNNEADTPDNFQSRRPNTSFCFLDIRSPGLGDTAMYLCATSRPPGQGPNSPQHFGDGTRLSIL.

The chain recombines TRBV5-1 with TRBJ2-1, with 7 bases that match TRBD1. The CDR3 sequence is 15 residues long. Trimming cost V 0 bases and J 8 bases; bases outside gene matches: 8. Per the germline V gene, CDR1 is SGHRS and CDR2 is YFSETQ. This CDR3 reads CASSLDDRVIDEQFF. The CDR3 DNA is TGCGCCAGCAGCTTGGATGACAGGGTGATCGATGAGCAGTTCTTC.

The CDR3 loop reads CASSQDLGRGIGEQFF. The CDR3 region has the DNA TGCGCCAGCAGCCAAGATTTGGGCAGGGGGATTGGTGAGCAGTTCTTC. The V call is TRBV4-1, the J call TRBJ2-1, with 7 bases aligning to TRBD1. The CDR3 spans 16 residues. V lost 0 bases and J lost 9; bases outside the gene matches: 11. Germline CDR1 and CDR2: MGHRA and YSYEKL.

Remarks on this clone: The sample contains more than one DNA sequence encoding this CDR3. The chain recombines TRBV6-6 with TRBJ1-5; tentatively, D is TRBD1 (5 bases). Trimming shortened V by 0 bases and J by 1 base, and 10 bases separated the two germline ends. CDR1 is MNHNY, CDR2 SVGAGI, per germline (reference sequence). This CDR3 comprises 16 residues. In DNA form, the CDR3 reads TGTGCCAGCAGTTACTCGGGGGGAGGGAGCAATCAGCCCCAGCATTTT. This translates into CASSYSGGGSNQPQHF.

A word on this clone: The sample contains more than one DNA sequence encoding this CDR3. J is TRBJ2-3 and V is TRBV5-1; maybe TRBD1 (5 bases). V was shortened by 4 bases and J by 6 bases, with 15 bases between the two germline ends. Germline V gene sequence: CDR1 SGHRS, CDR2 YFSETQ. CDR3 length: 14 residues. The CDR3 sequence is CASSLQQGTDTQYF. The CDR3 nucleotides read TGCGCCAGCAGCCTGCAGCAGGGAACCGATACGCAGTATTTT.

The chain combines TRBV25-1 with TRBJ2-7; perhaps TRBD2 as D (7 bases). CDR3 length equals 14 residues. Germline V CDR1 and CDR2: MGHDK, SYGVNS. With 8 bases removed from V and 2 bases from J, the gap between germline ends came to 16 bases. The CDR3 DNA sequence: TGTGCCAGCTCTAGGGGGGGCGGACCCTACGAGCAGTACTTC. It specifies CASSRGGGPYEQYF.

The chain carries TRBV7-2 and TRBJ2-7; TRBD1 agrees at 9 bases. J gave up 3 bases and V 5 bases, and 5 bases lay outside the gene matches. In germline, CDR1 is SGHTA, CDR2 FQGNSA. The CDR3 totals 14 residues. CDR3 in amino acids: CASSHGQGFYEQYF. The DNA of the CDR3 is TGTGCCAGCAGCCACGGACAGGGGTTCTACGAGCAGTACTTC.

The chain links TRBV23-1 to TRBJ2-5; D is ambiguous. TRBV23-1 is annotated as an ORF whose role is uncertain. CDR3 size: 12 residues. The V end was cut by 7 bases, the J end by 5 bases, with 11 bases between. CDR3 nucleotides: TGCGCCAGCACCTGGGGTGGGGAGACCCAGTACTTC. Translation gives CASTWGGETQYF.

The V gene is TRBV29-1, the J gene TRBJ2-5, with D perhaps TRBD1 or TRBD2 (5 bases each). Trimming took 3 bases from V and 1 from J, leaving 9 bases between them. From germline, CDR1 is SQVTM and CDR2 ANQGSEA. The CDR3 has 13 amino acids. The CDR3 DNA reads TGCAGCGTTGACTGGGACGCCCAAGAGACCCAGTACTTC. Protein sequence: CSVDWDAQETQYF.